The 28 T cell receptor beta chains below were found in one sample sequenced in a study of T cells in women clearing cervical HPV infection. Measured with immunoSEQ multiplex PCR; TCRdb has only the in-frame clones, and not every one. The sample includes 45,000 to 50,000 clones. The sequenced material came from blood buffy coat. The receptor set was obtained from a woman between 18 and 70 years old with a cervical HPV16 infection that either progressed to CIN3+ or cleared (not recorded which).

Concerning this clone itself: The read terminates 3 residues before the CDR3 end, so the remaining end is supplied by the germline J gene. The chain couples TRBV5-5 to TRBJ2-1; 10 bases map to TRBD1. Trimming took 6 bases from V and 7 from J; bases not matched to a gene: 7. CDR3 length: 14 residues. The V gene's germline CDR1 is SGHKS and CDR2 YYEKEE (reference sequence). Here the CDR3 reads CASTRGQGFNEQFF. The DNA read from the CDR3 is TGTGCCAGCACCCGGGGACAGGGGTTTAATGAG.

Details on this clone: The CDR3 goes on 3 residues after the read ends, and that part is filled in from the germline J gene. This chain joins TRBV5-1 and TRBJ1-1, with TRBD1 as a possible D gene (5 bases). V lost 3 bases, J lost 6 bases, and 6 bases lay in between. Germline V gives CDR1 SGHRS, CDR2 YFSETQ. The CDR3 length is 11 residues. The CDR3 DNA, read in part, is TGCGCCAGCAGCTGGGGCCCTGAA. It is translated as CASSWGPE. The whole CDR3 region reads CASSWGPEAFF.

About this clone itself: Read sequence stops 3 residues before the CDR3 end, and the germline J gene provides the missing end. V gene TRBV7-2 combines with J gene TRBJ2-3, with 9 positions matching TRBD2. Trimming cost V 5 bases and J 2 bases; bases outside gene matches: 5. Germline values: CDR1 SGHTA, CDR2 FQGNSA. CDR3 length equals 15 residues. CDR3 region: CASSLTSGYTDTQYF. CDR3 DNA (partial): TGTGCCAGCAGCCTGACTAGCGGATACACAGATACG.

With respect to this clone: The read halts 3 residues ahead of the CDR3 end, with the missing end drawn from the germline J gene. The V call is TRBV7-6, the J call TRBJ2-3; D gene ambiguous. The CDR3 loop spans 13 amino acids. CDR1 is SGHVS and CDR2 is FNYEAQ in the germline V gene. The covered CDR3 bases are TGTGCCAGCAGCTCGCTGCAGGAAGAGACG. Translated, it gives CASSSLQEET. The entire CDR3 protein reads CASSSLQEETQYF. Full variable domain (remainder filled in from reference TRBV7-6 and TRBJ2-3): GAGVSQSPRYKVTKRGQDVALRCDPISGHVSLYWYRQALGQGPEFLTYFNYEAQQDKSGLPNDRFSAERPEGSISTLTIQRTEQRDSAMYRCASSSLQEETQYFGPGTRLTVL.

Concerning this clone itself: Read coverage stops 3 residues before the CDR3 terminus; the germline J gene supplies the remainder. V usage is TRBV18 and J usage is TRBJ2-7; the D is unclear. Trimming removed 2 bases from V and 2 bases from J, with 7 bases in between. This CDR3 has 13 residues. Per the germline V gene, CDR1 is KGHSH and CDR2 is LQKENI. The CDR3 DNA, read in part, is TGTGCCAGCTCACCAAGTCAGACCTACGAG. Translating it yields CASSPSQTYE. The CDR3 as a whole reads CASSPSQTYEQYF.

The CDR3 loop reads CASSEGSRGFSEAFF. The CDR3 bases that were read are TGTGCCAGCAGTGAAGGGTCGCGGGGCTTTTCCGAA. The chain employs TRBV6-1 and TRBJ1-1; perhaps TRBD1 as D (5 bases). Read sequence stops 3 residues before the CDR3 end, and the germline J gene provides the missing end. The CDR3 is made up of 15 amino acids. The germline V gene encodes CDR1 MNHNS and CDR2 SASEGT.

The CDR3: CSVSKGSYEQYF. The covered CDR3 bases are TGCAGCGTTAGTAAGGGGAGTTACGAG. The rearrangement uses TRBV29-1 and TRBJ2-7; perhaps D is TRBD1 or TRBD2 (5 bases each). The CDR3 end lies 3 residues beyond the end of the read and is filled in from the germline J gene. Looked up from germline, CDR1 is SQVTM and CDR2 is ANQGSEA. This CDR3 has 12 residues. Trimming left V 5 bases short and J 4 bases short, with 12 bases between.

Notes on this clone: Read data end 3 residues before the CDR3 end; the end is taken from the germline J gene. The V call is TRBV19, the J call TRBJ2-3; a possible D gene is TRBD1 (6 bases). The CDR3 totals 16 residues. Germline V gives CDR1 LNHDA, CDR2 SQIVND (reference sequence). Trimming took 4 bases from V and 5 from J, leaving 19 bases between them. The sequenced CDR3 bases are TGTGCCAGTAGTACCCGACAGGTCCGGAGAGGAGATACG. Translating gives CASSTRQVRRGDT. The whole CDR3 sequence reads CASSTRQVRRGDTQYF.

Concerning this clone itself: The CDR3 goes on 3 residues after the read ends, and that part is filled in from the germline J gene. The V gene is TRBV7-9, the J gene TRBJ2-7; TRBD2 matches at 9 bases. Germline values: CDR1 SEHNR, CDR2 FQNEAQ (reference sequence). The CDR3 contains 14 residues. V was pared by 5 bases and J by 0 bases, with 2 bases of the junction left unmatched. The chain's CDR3 is CASSRSGSSYEQYF. The sequenced CDR3 bases are TGTGCCAGCAGCCGTAGCGGGAGCTCCTACGAG.

Points on this clone: With the read ending 3 residues before the CDR3 end, the germline J gene is used to fill in that end. The V call is TRBV5-1, the J call TRBJ1-2; 8 nucleotides align to TRBD1. Trimming cost V 5 bases and J 4 bases; bases outside gene matches: 7. The length of the CDR3 is 14 residues. Germline V gene lookup returns CDR1 SGHRS and CDR2 YFSETQ. The CDR3 is CASRPGQEVYGYTF. CDR3 DNA, as far as it was read: TGCGCCAGCAGACCGGGACAGGAGGTCTATGGC.

Note on this clone: The read comes to an end 3 residues before the CDR3 does, leaving the germline J gene to fill in the end. The rearrangement links TRBV5-1 to TRBJ1-2; 9 positions match TRBD1. CDR3 length: 18 residues. The V gene end was trimmed by 6 bases and the J gene end by 2 bases; junction bases not matched to a gene: 17. Per germline, CDR1 SGHRS and CDR2 YFSETQ. The sequenced part of the CDR3 DNA is TGCGCCAGCAATTTAGGGGACAGGGTAGGGGAAGTGAACTATGGC. It translates to CASNLGDRVGEVNYG. In full, the CDR3 is CASNLGDRVGEVNYGYTF.

On this clone: The read gets to within 3 residues of the CDR3 end, and the germline J gene fills in the rest. This chain joins TRBV19 and TRBJ1-6; no reliable D call. The CDR3 has 13 amino acids. Germline V gene data show CDR1 as LNHDA and CDR2 as SQIVND (reference sequence). The CDR3 is CASSSQTRGSLHF. The part of the CDR3 DNA that was read is TGTGCCAGTAGTAGCCAGACCCGGGGATCC.

Worth noting for this clone: Read data end 3 residues before the CDR3 end; the end is taken from the germline J gene. The rearrangement links TRBV19 to TRBJ1-1; D unresolved. This CDR3 contains 12 residues. V lost 6 bases and J lost 1, with 6 bases in between. Germline CDR1 LNHDA, CDR2 SQIVND (reference sequence). Incomplete CDR3 DNA: TGTGCCAGTAGCCAAGGGAACACTGAA. It is translated as CASSQGNTE. The whole CDR3 protein reads CASSQGNTEAFF.

The part of the CDR3 DNA that was read is TGTGCCAGCAGACGGGACTCCTCCTACAATGAG. Protein sequence: CASRRDSSYNE. The entire CDR3 reads CASRRDSSYNEQFF. J is TRBJ2-1 and V is TRBV12-3 or TRBV12-4; maybe TRBD2 (6 bases). The read terminates 3 residues before the CDR3 end, so the remaining end is supplied by the germline J gene. Deletions cut 6 bases from V and 0 bases from J, with 9 bases between. The CDR3 has 14 residues.

Here the CDR3 reads CASSLVGLADYGYTF. Partial CDR3 DNA: TGCGCCAGCAGCTTGGTAGGTCTAGCGGATTATGGC. The V and J genes are TRBV5-1 and TRBJ1-2; no clear D. The missing CDR3 end, 3 residues past where the read stops, is filled in from the germline J gene. Between the trimmed V and J ends, which lost 0 bases and 5 bases, there was a span of 14 bases. There are 15 residues in the CDR3. Germline CDR1 is SGHRS and CDR2 is YFSETQ.

Comments on this clone: The observed sequence ends 3 residues before the CDR3 terminus, with the missing tail filled in from the germline J gene. The chain couples TRBV10-3 to TRBJ1-4; D uncertain. The CDR3 sequence is 14 residues long. Looked up from germline, CDR1 is ENHRY and CDR2 is SYGVKD. The CDR3: CAISDTVELSPLFF. The CDR3 DNA, read in part, is TGTGCCATCAGTGACACAGTAGAGTTATCCCCA.

On this clone itself: The DNA ends 3 residues before the CDR3 does, and the rest of the CDR3 is filled in from the germline J gene. The chain uses TRBV19 and TRBJ2-7; D is unresolved. The CDR3 is made up of 11 amino acids. V was trimmed by 2 bases and J by 5 bases, leaving 4 bases between them. In germline, CDR1 is LNHDA, CDR2 SQIVND (reference sequence). Partial CDR3 DNA: TGTGCCAGTAGTATACGGGACGAG. This codes for CASSIRDE. The CDR3 as a whole reads CASSIRDEQYF.

About this clone itself: The read finishes 3 residues shy of the CDR3 end, and the germline J gene is used to complete it. This chain links TRBV19 with TRBJ2-2; D might be TRBD1 (6 bases). The CDR3 totals 14 residues. The V gene's germline CDR1 is LNHDA and CDR2 SQIVND (reference sequence). Here the CDR3 reads CASSFRDTASPLFF. The CDR3 bases that were read are TGTGCCAGTAGTTTCCGGGACACAGCCTCACCG.

In regard to this clone: The read is 3 residues too short to cover the CDR3 end, so that end is filled in from the germline J gene. The V call is TRBV5-1, the J call TRBJ2-3; D possibly corresponds to TRBD1 (6 bases). Germline CDR1 SGHRS, CDR2 YFSETQ. This CDR3 comprises 13 residues. V gave up 4 bases and J gave up 2 bases, with 8 bases separating them. The sequenced part of the CDR3 DNA is TGCGCCAGCAGCCGGGACACCACAGATACG. It specifies CASSRDTTDT. The full CDR3 reads CASSRDTTDTQYF.

Details on this clone: The read terminates 3 residues ahead of where the CDR3 ends, so the germline J gene completes it. This sequence joins TRBV11-2 and TRBJ1-5; D call uncertain. V was cut by 0 bases and J by 7 bases, with 10 bases left in between. Germline-derived CDR1 and CDR2 are SGHAT and FQNNGV. CDR3 length equals 14 residues. Here the CDR3 reads CASSLDMAQQPQHF. The CDR3 bases that were read are TGTGCCAGCAGCTTAGATATGGCTCAACAGCCC. Full variable domain (missing parts from reference TRBV11-2 and TRBJ1-5): EAGVAQSPRYKIIEKRQSVAFWCNPISGHATLYWYQQILGQGPKLLIQFQNNGVVDDSQLPKDRFSAERLKGVDSTLKIQPAKLEDSAVYLCASSLDMAQQPQHFGDGTRLSIL.

As regards this clone: The CDR3 end is not reached by the read, which stops 3 residues before it; the germline J gene fills it in. The V and J genes are TRBV19 and TRBJ2-1, with D perhaps matching TRBD1 (6 bases). Germline CDR1 reads LNHDA; CDR2 reads SQIVND (reference sequence). The CDR3 has 14 residues. Trimming removed 5 bases at V and 4 bases at J, with 12 bases between. The sequenced CDR3 bases are TGTGCCAGTAGTCGGGACACTTCTTACAATGAG. This translates into CASSRDTSYNE. The whole CDR3 reads CASSRDTSYNEQFF.

CDR3 loop: CASSARDRVISPLHF. The covered CDR3 bases are TGTGCCAGCAGTGCCCGGGACAGGGTAATCTCACCC. J is TRBJ1-6 and V is TRBV6-1, with 9 bases aligning to TRBD1. The read stops 3 residues short of the end of the CDR3; the missing end is completed from the germline J gene. The germline V gene has CDR1 MNHNS and CDR2 SASEGT. Trimming at V came to 4 bases and at J to 10 bases, leaving 8 bases not matched to a gene. The CDR3 is 15 residues long.

With respect to this clone: The read ends 3 residues shy of where the CDR3 ends; the end is completed using the germline J gene. This chain links TRBV29-1 with TRBJ1-4; TRBD1 matches 7 bases. V shed 1 base, J shed 7 bases, and the junction held 3 bases outside the gene matches. CDR3 length: 13 amino acids. Germline V gene lookup returns CDR1 SQVTM and CDR2 ANQGSEA. Partial CDR3 DNA: TGCAGCGTTGAAGGACAGGGAGCTGAAAAA. Encoded protein: CSVEGQGAEK. The whole CDR3 reads CSVEGQGAEKLFF.

Turning to this clone: The DNA ends 3 residues before the CDR3 does, and the rest of the CDR3 is filled in from the germline J gene. Other DNA sequences from this sample encode an identical CDR3 as well. V is TRBV30 and J is TRBJ2-2, with D perhaps TRBD1 (5 bases). The CDR3 extends over 14 amino acids. Germline CDR1 is GTSNPN and CDR2 is SVGIG (reference sequence). The CDR3 is CAWSPGRENEKLFF. The sequenced CDR3 bases are TGTGCCTGGAGTCCAGGCAGGGAAAATGAAAAG.

Details on this clone: The read ends 3 residues shy of where the CDR3 ends; the end is completed using the germline J gene. The chain links TRBV29-1 to TRBJ2-7; the match to TRBD1 covers 7 bases. V shed 6 bases, J shed 4 bases, and the junction held 9 bases outside the gene matches. The CDR3 is 13 amino acids. Germline loops: CDR1 SQVTM, CDR2 ANQGSEA. CDR3 bases read: TGCAGCGTCCCCCGGGACAGTGGATACGAG. Translated, it gives CSVPRDSGYE. The full CDR3 is CSVPRDSGYEQYF.

CDR3 DNA (partial): TGTGCCTGGCAGGGGCCCCAAGAGACC. Its protein product is CAWQGPQET. The full CDR3 is CAWQGPQETQYF. The chain uses TRBV30 and TRBJ2-5; D is possibly TRBD1 (6 bases). The missing CDR3 end, 3 residues past where the read stops, is filled in from the germline J gene. Trimming removed 5 bases at V and 1 base at J, with 8 bases between. The CDR3 has 12 amino acids. Germline V gene lookup returns CDR1 GTSNPN and CDR2 SVGIG (reference sequence).

A word on this clone: The read falls 3 residues short of the CDR3 end, and the missing part is taken from the germline J gene. The V gene is TRBV19, the J gene TRBJ1-2, with D unresolved. This CDR3 comprises 14 residues. Germline lookup yields CDR1 LNHDA and CDR2 SQIVND (reference sequence). Trimming cost V 3 bases and J 1 base, with 9 bases left between them. CDR3 sequence reads: CASSIGRYNYGYTF. Partial CDR3 DNA: TGTGCCAGTAGTATCGGTCGCTATAACTATGGC.

As regards this clone: From the germline J gene comes the end of the CDR3, since the read stops 3 residues before it. The J gene is TRBJ2-5, the V gene TRBV7-9; a possible D gene is TRBD1 (5 bases). Trimming shortened V by 2 bases and J by 3 bases, and 10 bases separated the two germline ends. Germline CDR1 SEHNR, CDR2 FQNEAQ (reference sequence). The CDR3 is 14 amino acids. The CDR3 protein is CASSLLGAKETQYF. Incomplete CDR3 DNA: TGTGCCAGCAGCTTATTAGGGGCCAAAGAGACC.